Below are 2 T cell receptor beta chains sequenced from a single sample in a study of low-dose radiotherapy and immunotherapy resistance in tumors. Time point in this sample: after trial treatment. Treatment described: LDRT plus nivolumab, ipilimumab, low-dose cyclophosphamide and aspirin (RACIN trial). Both TCRalpha and TCRbeta chains were reverse transcribed with V-gene-specific primers. For amplifying TCRs, the PCR ran for around 20 cycles with Phusion, which was used together with a constant-region primer and the adapter on the V primers. Using its own MiXCR run on the reads, TCRdb lists one record per CDR3 protein. Found here are 95,000 to 100,000 distinct CDR3 sequences, around 21% of them singletons; the top ten hold about 4%. Source: PBMCs, taken after low-dose radiotherapy plus immunotherapy. The receptors here all came from a male donor with prostate cancer.

This clonotype was seen repeatedly, ten times or more. J is TRBJ2-1 and V is TRBV4-2; 11 nucleotides align to TRBD1. Germline loops: CDR1 LGHNA, CDR2 YNFKEQ. The CDR3 consists of 17 residues. With V trimmed by 1 base and J by 4 bases, 6 bases remained unmatched. CDR3: CASSQASGTGGYNEQFF. CDR3 DNA: TGTGCCAGCAGCCAAGCCTCCGGGACAGGGGGTTACAATGAGCAGTTCTTC.

This clonotype was counted many times. This sequence joins TRBV6-6 and TRBJ2-7, with a weak D call TRBD1 (8 bases). Germline CDR1 and CDR2: MNHNY and SVGAGI (reference sequence). The CDR3 spans 13 residues. Trimming removed 6 bases at V and 4 bases at J, with 13 bases between. The CDR3 spells CASSTGGGYEQYF. In DNA form, the CDR3 reads TGTGCCAGCAGCACAGGGGGGGGTTACGAGCAGTACTTC.